Below, 20 T cell receptor beta chains from the same sample are listed, as sequenced in a study of blood T cell repertoires in COVID-19. TCRdb's table, derived via immunoSEQ multiplex PCR, lists solely in-frame clones and lacks some. The data show some 99,000 clones, over 70% seen once. The sequencing input was peripheral blood. These receptors were taken from a woman older than 75 with acute or convalescent COVID-19.

This chain uses TRBV10-3 with TRBJ1-2, with D perhaps matching TRBD1 (5 bases). Germline V gene lookup returns CDR1 ENHRY and CDR2 SYGVKD. This CDR3 comprises 14 residues. V was pared by 3 bases and J by 7 bases, with 15 bases between. Here the CDR3 reads CAISDRGQYGGYTF. The CDR3, as DNA: TGTGCCATCAGTGATAGGGGCCAGTATGGTGGCTACACCTTC.

The chain has TRBV10-3 and TRBJ2-3; D possibly corresponds to TRBD2 (7 bases). V was shortened by 4 bases and J by 4 bases, with 12 bases between the two germline ends. The CDR3 is 14 residues long. The germline gives CDR1 ENHRY, CDR2 SYGVKD. The CDR3 DNA reads TGTGCCATCAGTGCGGGGGGCGGCCCAGATACGCAGTATTTT. This encodes CAISAGGGPDTQYF.

In this sample, this clone turned up once. The rearrangement links TRBV2 to TRBJ1-1; D unclear. The CDR3 spans 14 residues. Looked up from germline, CDR1 is SNHLY and CDR2 is FYNNEI. V shed 4 bases and J shed 3 bases, with 12 bases lying between them. CDR3 DNA: TGTGCCAGCAGTGGGGGAAGGAGGGACACTGAAGCTTTCTTT. Its translation is CASSGGRRDTEAFF.

The rearrangement uses TRBV7-9 and TRBJ2-7, with D possibly TRBD1 on 6 matching bases. In germline, CDR1 is SEHNR, CDR2 FQNEAQ (reference sequence). CDR3 size: 16 residues. The V and J ends lost 5 bases and 5 bases respectively, with 22 bases between them. CDR3 sequence: CASSPLGTSLGDEQYF. The CDR3, as DNA: TGTGCCAGCAGCCCCTTAGGGACATCCCTCGGGGACGAGCAGTACTTC.

This chain links TRBV9 with TRBJ2-2; the match to TRBD1 covers 9 bases. This CDR3 has 15 residues. Germline CDR1 and CDR2: SGDLS and YYNGEE. The J segment lost 4 bases and the V segment lost 4 bases, leaving 5 bases of the junction unmatched. CDR3 coding DNA: TGTGCCAGCAGCACGACAGGGGGTAGCACCGGGGAGCTGTTTTTT. Translated: CASSTTGGSTGELFF.

V and J are TRBV27 and TRBJ1-5; TRBD1 agrees at 9 bases. Germline V lookup: CDR1 MNHEY, CDR2 SMNVEV (reference sequence). This CDR3 region has 16 residues. V was pared by 4 bases and J by 2 bases, with 6 bases of the junction left unmatched. The CDR3: CASSSQGALGNQPQHF. The CDR3 bases are TGTGCCAGCAGTTCACAGGGGGCGCTGGGCAATCAGCCCCAGCATTTT.

The chain recombines TRBV6-5 with TRBJ2-7; 7 nucleotides match TRBD2. With V trimmed by 3 bases and J by 0 bases, 8 bases remained unmatched. The CDR3 has 16 residues. Germline V gene sequence: CDR1 MNHEY, CDR2 SVGAGI. The CDR3 sequence is CASSYASGRSSYEQYF. Here the CDR3 DNA reads TGTGCCAGCAGTTATGCTAGCGGTAGGAGCTCCTACGAGCAGTACTTC.

This clone is a singleton in its sample. This chain uses TRBV11-2 with TRBJ1-3, with TRBD1 matching over 9 bases. V gave up 5 bases and J gave up 0 bases; unmatched junction bases: 5. From germline, CDR1 is SGHAT and CDR2 FQNNGV. This CDR3 is built from 16 residues. The CDR3 bases are TGTGCCAGCAGCCCGACAGGGGGGTACTCTGGAAACACCATATATTTT. It codes for CASSPTGGYSGNTIYF.

This chain uses TRBV14 with TRBJ1-1; the D gene is possibly TRBD1 (6 bases). V was pared by 1 base and J by 6 bases, with 9 bases between. This CDR3 comprises 13 residues. Per germline, CDR1 SGHDN and CDR2 FVKESK. The CDR3 nucleotides are TGTGCCAGCAGCCAAGGAAACAGGGCTGAAGCTTTCTTT. Encoded protein: CASSQGNRAEAFF.

The J gene is TRBJ2-7, the V gene TRBV6-1; D is possibly TRBD1 (5 bases). The CDR3 consists of 14 residues. The ends were cut back, 2 bases at V and 3 bases at J, with 11 bases in the middle. Looked up from germline, CDR1 is MNHNS and CDR2 is SASEGT. DNA of the CDR3: TGTGCCAGCAGTGAATTCAGGGCCATCTACGAGCAGTACGTC. Protein product: CASSEFRAIYEQYV.

V usage is TRBV5-4 and J usage is TRBJ1-2; D perhaps matches TRBD1 (5 bases). Trimming took off 3 bases at V and 0 bases at J, with 9 bases between the two ends. This CDR3 spans 14 amino acids. CDR1 SGHNT and CDR2 YYREEE come from the germline V gene (reference sequence). CDR3: CASSSGFANYGYTF. The CDR3 bases are TGTGCCAGCAGCTCAGGGTTCGCTAACTATGGCTACACCTTC.

The chain has TRBV5-1 and TRBJ2-2; 14 bases are shared with TRBD2. The CDR3 is 17 residues long. Germline CDR1 and CDR2: SGHRS and YFSETQ. Trimming at V came to 3 bases and at J to 5 bases, leaving 6 bases not matched to a gene. CDR3: CASSSGTSGGKTGELFF. CDR3 sequence (DNA): TGCGCCAGCAGCTCTGGGACTAGCGGGGGTAAAACCGGGGAGCTGTTTTTT. Drawing the rest from reference TRBV5-1 and TRBJ2-2, the complete variable domain is KAGVTQTPRYLIKTRGQQVTLSCSPISGHRSVSWYQQTPGQGLQFLFEYFSETQRNKGNFPGRFSGRQFSNSRSEMNVSTLELGDSALYLCASSSGTSGGKTGELFFGEGSRLTVL.

This chain uses TRBV5-1 with TRBJ1-4; D call uncertain. Germline values: CDR1 SGHRS, CDR2 YFSETQ. The CDR3 contains 14 residues. The germline V and J ends were trimmed by 2 bases and 4 bases, with 9 bases remaining between them. The CDR3 region has the DNA TGCGCCAGCAGCTTTGGAGGACGTAATGAAAAACTGTTTTTT. Encoded protein: CASSFGGRNEKLFF.

This chain links TRBV2 with TRBJ2-5, with 10 bases identical to TRBD2. J gave up 5 bases and V 9 bases, and 9 bases lay outside the gene matches. The germline gives CDR1 SNHLY, CDR2 FYNNEI. The CDR3 runs 14 residues. The CDR3: CAREAGGMKETQYF. CDR3 in DNA: TGTGCCAGAGAAGCGGGGGGGATGAAGGAGACCCAGTACTTC.

This clone was detected only once. The gene calls are TRBV5-1 and TRBJ1-1, with D tentatively TRBD1 (5 bases). V lost 3 bases and J lost 2, with 14 bases in between. The CDR3 sequence is 15 residues long. CDR1 SGHRS and CDR2 YFSETQ come from the germline V gene. The CDR3 here is CASSYYSGVNTEAFF. CDR3 in DNA: TGCGCCAGCAGCTATTACTCGGGGGTCAACACTGAAGCTTTCTTT.

The rearrangement joins TRBV15 to TRBJ1-1; D gene ambiguous. The V gene's germline CDR1 is LNHNV and CDR2 YYDKDF (reference sequence). There are 14 residues in the CDR3. Trimming took 1 base from V and 0 from J, leaving 6 bases between them. For the CDR3, the DNA is TGTGCCACCAGCAGAGGGCAGGTGAACACTGAAGCTTTCTTT. Residues: CATSRGQVNTEAFF.

The V and J genes are TRBV6-2 or TRBV6-3 and TRBJ1-6; 9 bases are a match to TRBD1. Germline CDR1 MNHEY, CDR2 SVGEGT. With 6 bases clipped from V and 10 bases from J, the junction kept 10 bases outside the gene matches. The CDR3 is made up of 15 amino acids. CDR3 coding DNA: TGTGCCAGCAGGCCTCCCGGACAGGGGATGTCACCCCTCCACTTT. Its translation is CASRPPGQGMSPLHF.

The chain's CDR3 is CASSLFSGLHSYGYTF. The CDR3 DNA follows: TGTGCCAGCAGCTTATTTTCGGGACTCCACAGCTATGGCTACACCTTC. The genes are TRBV7-9 and TRBJ1-2; tentative D call: TRBD1 (5 bases). The CDR3 length is 16 residues. Trimming pared 2 bases from V and 4 bases from J, leaving 17 bases between. Per the germline V gene, CDR1 is SEHNR and CDR2 is FQNEAQ (reference sequence).

This chain links TRBV5-1 with TRBJ1-2; 10 nucleotides line up with TRBD1. CDR1 and CDR2 (germline): SGHRS, YFSETQ. The CDR3 is made up of 14 amino acids. V was clipped by 3 bases and J by 5 bases; unmatched bases: 4. The CDR3 coding sequence is TGCGCCAGCAGCTCAGGACAGGGGGGTTATGGCTACACCTTC. This encodes CASSSGQGGYGYTF. The whole variable domain, filled in from reference TRBV5-1 and TRBJ1-2, reads KAGVTQTPRYLIKTRGQQVTLSCSPISGHRSVSWYQQTPGQGLQFLFEYFSETQRNKGNFPGRFSGRQFSNSRSEMNVSTLELGDSALYLCASSSGQGGYGYTFGSGTRLTVV.

The chain carries TRBV18 and TRBJ2-1; 13 positions agree with TRBD2. CDR1 and CDR2 (germline): KGHSH, LQKENI. With 2 bases clipped from V and 9 bases from J, the junction kept 4 bases outside the gene matches. This CDR3 is 15 amino acids long. The CDR3 nucleotides read TGTGCCAGCTCACCAGGACTAGCGGGGGTCGGTGAGCAGTTCTTC. It yields the protein CASSPGLAGVGEQFF.